This T cell receptor beta chain was documented in a study of pediatric ulcerative colitis. Across the whole study: Disease was pancolitis in several and left-sided in two, histology-confirmed. Whole-study findings and limits: Two patients had blood samples with substantially reduced template counts. Blood-derived T cells may be present in rectal pinch biopsies.

Generated by immunoSEQ multiplex PCR, the TCRdb table keeps only in-frame clones and is missing some. Altogether 44,000 or so clones are present, roughly 79% being singletons, with the ten largest covering over 3%. With 3 bases clipped from V and 5 bases from J, the junction kept 8 bases outside the gene matches. CDR1 and CDR2 from the germline V gene are SGHNT and YYREEE (reference sequence). The CDR3 is 15 amino acids. One to two pinch biopsies were taken from the rectum during colonoscopy. On this clone: The antigen remains unidentified.

This receptor was taken from a girl under 18 with moderate ulcerative colitis. This chain uses TRBV5-4 with TRBJ2-5, with 9 positions matching TRBD1. Sequenced: gut tissue. CDR3 protein: CASSSWTGVEETQYF. CDR3 nucleotides: TGTGCCAGCAGCTCCTGGACAGGGGTGGAGGAGACCCAGTACTTC.